One sample yielded the 11 T cell receptor beta chains listed below, sequenced in a study of tumor-infiltrating lymphocytes in primary liver carcinoma. Scientists recovered RNA and DNA together from roughly 20-30 mg of unsorted bulk tissue. From roughly 470 ng total RNA, TCR beta cDNA was generated with a primer in the constant region. Libraries for TCR beta were built through three nested multiplex PCR rounds, which together made up a slightly modified ARM-PCR procedure. Rounds one and two of PCR, each of about 10 cycles, were primed with TRBV1-TRBV30 forward primers and a C-beta reverse primer. TCRdb used MiXCR to reprocess the multiplex PCR reads, holding one entry per CDR3 protein. The sample contains roughly 120,000 distinct CDR3 sequences, around 64% of which appear only once. Material for sequencing was liver tumor tissue from sampling region 3. The subset here: tumor region T3, left-lateral pole. The receptors shown here come from a woman aged 55-70 years with primary liver carcinoma and hepatitis B virus infection.

A remark on this clonotype: At one of its ends the junction is not consistent with the germline gene, which may arise from a read error. The genes are TRBV5-1 and TRBJ2-5; 10 bases line up with TRBD1. Germline assignment: CDR1 SGHRS and CDR2 YFSETQ. The CDR3 covers 16 residues. The CDR3 DNA is TGCGCCACCAGCTTGGCCGGGACAGGGGTGAAAGAGACCCAGTACTTC. Encoded protein: CATSLAGTGVKETQYF.

The V gene is TRBV5-1, the J gene TRBJ2-7; D unresolved. The germline V and J ends were trimmed by 4 bases and 0 bases, with 17 bases remaining between them. The CDR3 runs 16 residues. In germline, CDR1 is SGHRS, CDR2 YFSETQ. The CDR3 spells CASSALSRSSSYEQYF. CDR3 coding DNA: TGCGCCAGCAGCGCCCTCTCTCGTTCGAGCTCCTACGAGCAGTACTTC.

On this clonotype: Given the absence of the conserved phenylalanine or tryptophan at the CDR3 end, a read error is likely. The V gene is TRBV11-2, the J gene TRBJ2-2; D ambiguous. CDR1 is SGHAT, CDR2 FQNNGV, per germline. This CDR3 region has 9 residues. Trimming pared 8 bases from V and 9 bases from J, leaving 4 bases between. CDR3 bases: TGTGCCAGCGTTCGGGAGCTGTTTTAT. This codes for CASVRELFY.

The chain recombines TRBV7-9 with TRBJ2-7; no clear D gene. V lost 1 base to trimming and J lost 2 bases, with 12 bases between them. CDR3 length: 15 amino acids. Germline CDR1 is SEHNR and CDR2 is FQNEAQ (reference sequence). CDR3 protein: CASSLGAQATYEQYF. The CDR3 bases are TGTGCCAGCAGCTTAGGTGCGCAGGCTACCTACGAGCAGTACTTC.

In regard to this clonotype: Germline is not matched at one junction end, which may reflect a read error. The chain recombines TRBV29-1 with TRBJ2-2; a possible D gene is TRBD2 (6 bases). Germline V CDR1 and CDR2: SQVTM, ANQGSEA. The CDR3 extends over 14 amino acids. The CDR3 coding sequence is TGTAGCGTTGGGACTTGCGGTAACACCGGGGAGCTGTTCTTT. Protein product: CSVGTCGNTGELFF.

The V and J genes are TRBV6-5 and TRBJ2-2, with D possibly being TRBD1 or TRBD2 (5 bases each). This CDR3 comprises 17 residues. The germline V and J ends were trimmed by 7 bases and 4 bases, with 22 bases remaining between them. From germline, CDR1 is MNHEY and CDR2 SVGAGI. The CDR3 nucleotides read TGTGCCAGCATCCCGGTTGGCAGGGAGCTGGTCACCGGGGAGCTGTTTTTT. This codes for CASIPVGRELVTGELFF.

This clonotype was seen ten or more times. The gene calls are TRBV12-3 or TRBV12-4 and TRBJ2-7; D remains ambiguous. V lost 3 bases to trimming and J lost 2 bases, with 8 bases between them. The CDR3 is 13 residues long. Written as DNA, the CDR3 is TGTGCCAGCAGTTTCGTAACTACCTACGAGCAGTACTTC. Its protein product is CASSFVTTYEQYF.

In this sample, this clonotype turned up once. Its ends do not fully match the called genes, so a read error is possible. The genes are TRBV6-5 and TRBJ2-1; 9 bases map to TRBD2. This CDR3 spans 18 amino acids. Germline CDR1 reads MNHEY; CDR2 reads SVGAGI. CDR3 region: CTSSYSIPSGATYNEQFF. The CDR3 DNA sequence: TGTACCAGCAGTTACTCGATTCCTAGCGGGGCGACCTACAATGAGCAGTTCTTC.

As concerns this clonotype: The germline gene is not matched at one end of the junction; a read error may be the cause. The rearrangement joins TRBV11-2 to TRBJ2-2; 9 bases are a match to TRBD1. CDR1 is SGHAT, CDR2 FQNNGV, per germline. The CDR3 contains 17 residues. CDR3 in DNA: TGTGTCAGCAGTCCCGGGTGGACAGGGGTTGTTACCGGGGAGCTGTTTTTT. As protein: CVSSPGWTGVVTGELFF.

The chain employs TRBV18 and TRBJ2-7; 12 bases are shared with TRBD2. This CDR3 region has 18 residues. Germline CDR1 KGHSH, CDR2 LQKENI. With V trimmed by 5 bases and J by 2 bases, 13 bases remained unmatched. CDR3 loop: CASSTGQASSGRAYEQYF. CDR3 bases: TGTGCCAGCTCAACGGGACAGGCATCTAGCGGGAGGGCCTACGAGCAGTACTTC.

This sequence joins TRBV29-1 and TRBJ2-5; 9 bases match TRBD1. V gave up 4 bases and J gave up 4 bases; unmatched junction bases: 10. CDR1 SQVTM and CDR2 ANQGSEA come from the germline V gene. The CDR3 covers 15 residues. CDR3 in DNA: TGCAGCGTTGGTCCTGGGGGACAGGGTCCAGAGACCCAGTACTTC. It is translated as CSVGPGGQGPETQYF. Based on the CDR3 plus reference TRBV29-1 and TRBJ2-5, the full variable domain is SAVISQKPSRDICQRGTSLTIQCQVDSQVTMMFWYRQQPGQSLTLIATANQGSEATYESGFVIDKFPISRPNLTFSTLTVSNMSPEDSSIYLCSVGPGGQGPETQYFGPGTRLLVL.